This TCR beta chain was sequenced in a study of vaccination and CD4 T cells after COVID-19. Regarding this clonotype: As yet, its antigen is unknown.

The treatment is: roughly nine-day PBMC culture with coronavirus spike peptide pools or control peptides (ViraFEST assay). In the ViraFEST assay, peptide-pool expansion preceded TCR sequencing of expanded clonotypes. Whole-study results and caveats: Spike mono-reactivity was the property of 304 of 307 vaccine-specific clones in convalescent patients.

Sequencing of DNA taken from cultured CD4+ T cells relied on the Oncomine TCR Beta short-read assay. Cultured CD4+ T cells yielded the extracted genomic DNA. TCRdb processed the PCR reads anew with MiXCR; each CDR3 protein has one entry. The sample yields around 15,000 distinct CDR3 sequences, over 65% seen once. The clonotype comes from a human donor who had recovered from COVID-19. Input material: CD4+ T cells from blood, cultured in vitro.

DNA for the CDR3: TGTGCCAGCAGCCCCAGAGGGATACGGGGCCCTAACTATGGCTACACCTTC. It codes for CASSPRGIRGPNYGYTF. This chain links TRBV3-1 with TRBJ1-2; perhaps TRBD1 as D (5 bases). CDR3 length: 17 amino acids. V was pared by 4 bases and J by 0 bases, with 18 bases between. Germline loops: CDR1 LGHDT, CDR2 YNNKEL (reference sequence).